The 27 T cell receptor beta chains below all came from one sample that was sequenced in a study of blood T cell repertoires in COVID-19. Data came from immunoSEQ multiplex PCR; TCRdb stores just in-frame clones and leaves some out. Of about 390,000 clones in the sample, about 89% are singletons; the top ten hold roughly 2%. Source material: peripheral blood. These receptors were collected from a woman aged 55-69 years with COVID-19, enrolled during active disease.

The rearrangement links TRBV2 to TRBJ2-7; D perhaps matches TRBD1 (6 bases). The CDR3 contains 14 residues. Trimming took off 5 bases at V and 6 bases at J, with 17 bases between the two ends. CDR1 and CDR2 (germline): SNHLY, FYNNEI. CDR3 protein: CASSKTGQGREQYF. The CDR3 DNA is TGTGCCAGCAGTAAGACAGGACAAGGGCGCGAGCAGTACTTC.

This chain uses TRBV27 with TRBJ1-5; 9 bases align to TRBD1. The CDR3 length is 16 residues. J lost 10 bases, V lost 5 bases, and 15 bases had no gene match. In germline, CDR1 is MNHEY, CDR2 SMNVEV (reference sequence). The CDR3 DNA reads as TGTGCCAGCAGTCTAACTGGGACAGGGACATCATTTCCCCAGCATTTT. Its protein product is CASSLTGTGTSFPQHF.

The chain uses TRBV19 and TRBJ2-2; 7 positions match TRBD2. Germline CDR1 and CDR2: LNHDA and SQIVND (reference sequence). CDR3 size: 17 residues. The V gene end was trimmed by 7 bases and the J gene end by 4 bases; junction bases not matched to a gene: 15. The CDR3 sequence: CASIRASGASGTGELFF. In nucleotides, the CDR3 is TGTGCCAGTATCCGGGCGAGCGGGGCTTCAGGCACCGGGGAGCTGTTTTTT.

The V and J genes are TRBV7-8 and TRBJ1-4, with D unresolved. This CDR3 is 15 amino acids long. Per the germline V gene, CDR1 is SGHVS and CDR2 is FQNEAQ. V lost 0 bases, J lost 8 bases, and 13 bases lay in between. The CDR3 region has the DNA TGTGCCAGCAGCTTAGCGGTCGGGGTGGGCGAAAAACTGTTTTTT. Protein product: CASSLAVGVGEKLFF. Full variable domain (missing parts from reference TRBV7-8 and TRBJ1-4): GAGVSQSPRYKVAKRGQDVALRCDPISGHVSLFWYQQALGQGPEFLTYFQNEAQLDKSGLPSDRFFAERPEGSVSTLKIQRTQQEDSAVYLCASSLAVGVGEKLFFGSGTQLSVL.

The V call is TRBV4-1, the J call TRBJ1-5, with 8 bases aligning to TRBD1. Germline V gene sequence: CDR1 MGHRA, CDR2 YSYEKL. The CDR3 totals 16 residues. The junction had 12 bases not matched to a gene; V was cut back by 6 bases and J by 5 bases. CDR3 nucleotide sequence: TGCGCCAGCAGACCCTTTCCCGGACAGGGCCATCAGCCCCAGCATTTT. Its protein product is CASRPFPGQGHQPQHF.

V gene TRBV12-3 or TRBV12-4 combines with J gene TRBJ2-1; 7 nucleotides align to TRBD2. The CDR3 length is 12 residues. V was pared by 7 bases and J by 7 bases, with 4 bases of the junction left unmatched. Here the CDR3 DNA reads TGTGCCAGCATAGGGGAGGGGAATGAGCAGTTCTTC. Its protein product is CASIGEGNEQFF.

The J gene is TRBJ2-3, the V gene TRBV7-3, with TRBD2 identical over 8 bases. The CDR3 length is 16 residues. Germline assignment: CDR1 SGHTA and CDR2 FQGTGA. V dropped 2 bases and J dropped 3; count of bases not matched to a gene: 7. As DNA, the CDR3 is TGTGCCAGCAGCTTAGTCGGGGGGGCATCGACAGATACGCAGTATTTT. Translated: CASSLVGGASTDTQYF.

Concerning this clone: Distinct nucleotide sequences in the sample also encode this CDR3. The rearrangement uses TRBV10-3 and TRBJ1-1; D may be TRBD1 (5 bases). The CDR3 length is 13 residues. Trimming removed 2 bases from V and 1 base from J, with 5 bases in between. Per germline, CDR1 ENHRY and CDR2 SYGVKD. The CDR3 coding sequence is TGTGCCATCAGTGAGCAGGGGAACACTGAAGCTTTCTTT. Amino acids: CAISEQGNTEAFF.

The chain employs TRBV28 and TRBJ2-2; D is perhaps TRBD1 (6 bases). Trimming stripped 5 bases from V and 0 bases from J, with 13 bases between. CDR3 length: 16 residues. In germline, CDR1 is MDHEN, CDR2 SYDVKM. The CDR3 DNA reads TGTGCCAGCAGTCTACCACAGGGTTCGAACACCGGGGAGCTGTTTTTT. This encodes CASSLPQGSNTGELFF. Complete variable domain (other parts from reference TRBV28 and TRBJ2-2): DVKVTQSSRYLVKRTGEKVFLECVQDMDHENMFWYRQDPGLGLRLIYFSYDVKMKEKGDIPEGYSVSREKKERFSLILESASTNQTSMYLCASSLPQGSNTGELFFGEGSRLTVL.

The chain uses TRBV7-9 and TRBJ2-5; D gene unclear. The CDR3 has 14 residues. The V gene's germline CDR1 is SEHNR and CDR2 FQNEAQ (reference sequence). V was cut by 5 bases and J by 5 bases, with 15 bases left in between. CDR3 loop: CASSPRNTVETQYF. DNA of the CDR3: TGTGCCAGCAGCCCCCGCAATACGGTGGAGACCCAGTACTTC.

The chain links TRBV9 to TRBJ2-4; 11 positions agree with TRBD2. Germline V gene data show CDR1 as SGDLS and CDR2 as YYNGEE. Trimming cost V 4 bases and J 6 bases; bases outside gene matches: 6. This CDR3 contains 15 residues. The CDR3 reads CASSPGLAELNIQYF. CDR3 DNA sequence: TGTGCCAGCAGCCCGGGACTAGCGGAATTAAACATTCAGTACTTC.

J is TRBJ1-1 and V is TRBV7-2; the D is unclear. Germline V gene sequence: CDR1 SGHTA, CDR2 FQGNSA. The CDR3 is 14 residues long. Trimming shortened V by 4 bases and J by 2 bases, and 11 bases separated the two germline ends. The CDR3 nucleotides are TGTGCCAGCAGCTCCCAAGCGGGTAACACTGAAGCTTTCTTT. As protein: CASSSQAGNTEAFF.

This sequence joins TRBV19 and TRBJ2-3, with 9 bases matching TRBD2. The CDR3 runs 16 residues. V lost 1 base to trimming and J lost 2 bases; unmatched junction nucleotides: 4. The germline V gene has CDR1 LNHDA and CDR2 SQIVND (reference sequence). This CDR3 is CASSIGSGGITDTQYF. The CDR3, as DNA: TGTGCCAGTAGTATAGGGAGCGGGGGGATCACAGATACGCAGTATTTT.

A few counts support this clone. The chain couples TRBV7-8 to TRBJ1-1, with 7 bases identical to TRBD1. Germline trimming cut 5 bases from V and 2 bases from J; bases unmatched to any gene: 8. Germline CDR1 reads SGHVS; CDR2 reads FQNEAQ. The CDR3 covers 15 residues. The CDR3 sequence: CASSPAGTVNTEAFF. Written as DNA, the CDR3 is TGTGCCAGCAGCCCAGCCGGGACAGTTAACACTGAAGCTTTCTTT.

V is TRBV2 and J is TRBJ1-1; D remains ambiguous. V was clipped by 5 bases and J by 1 base, with 11 bases between them. This CDR3 region has 14 residues. The germline gives CDR1 SNHLY, CDR2 FYNNEI. The CDR3 loop reads CASSKTATNTEAFF. The CDR3 DNA follows: TGTGCCAGCAGTAAGACTGCTACGAACACTGAAGCTTTCTTT.

In its sample, this clone was seen once. Different DNA sequences within this sample yield the same CDR3. The V gene is TRBV7-9, the J gene TRBJ1-2, with D hard to call. The V end lost 1 base, the J end lost 5 bases, and 8 bases lay between the germline ends. CDR1 is SEHNR and CDR2 is FQNEAQ in the germline V gene (reference sequence). The length of the CDR3 is 13 residues. The chain's CDR3 is CASSLEGGYGYTF. The CDR3 nucleotides are TGTGCCAGCAGCTTAGAGGGAGGATATGGCTACACCTTC.

The chain uses TRBV27 and TRBJ2-7, with 8 bases aligning to TRBD2. This CDR3 is 14 amino acids long. V shed 5 bases, J shed 2 bases, and the junction held 5 bases outside the gene matches. Germline V gene data show CDR1 as MNHEY and CDR2 as SMNVEV (reference sequence). The CDR3 is CASSPRGGTYEQYF. CDR3 coding DNA: TGTGCCAGCAGTCCCCGGGGGGGGACCTACGAGCAGTACTTC.

This clone has only a few counts. CDR3 bases: TGTGCCAGCAGCAGGGGGACGGCCTATGGCTACACCTTC. Amino acid sequence: CASSRGTAYGYTF. The J gene is TRBJ1-2, the V gene TRBV4-2; perhaps TRBD1 as D (6 bases). The ends were cut back, 5 bases at V and 4 bases at J, with 11 bases in the middle. Germline loops: CDR1 LGHNA, CDR2 YNFKEQ. The CDR3 length is 13 residues.

This sequence joins TRBV5-1 and TRBJ1-1; D is undetermined. Germline CDR1 is SGHRS and CDR2 is YFSETQ. V shed 5 bases and J shed 7 bases, with 21 bases lying between them. The CDR3 loop spans 15 amino acids. DNA for the CDR3: TGCGCCAGCAGGAAGATCGAACAGTCGGAAAGTGAAGCTTTCTTT. This encodes CASRKIEQSESEAFF.

The rearrangement uses TRBV7-6 and TRBJ2-2, with 7 nucleotides matching TRBD1. The CDR3 sequence is 16 residues long. Unmatched junction bases numbered 4, after V lost 3 bases and J lost 0 bases. Germline loops: CDR1 SGHVS, CDR2 FNYEAQ. CDR3 loop: CASSFTGATNTGELFF. In DNA, the CDR3 is TGTGCCAGCAGCTTCACAGGGGCAACGAACACCGGGGAGCTGTTTTTT.

In its sample, this clone was seen a few times. In DNA form, the CDR3 reads TGTGCCAGCAGCTCCAACCCCGGGGAGCAGTACTTC. As protein: CASSSNPGEQYF. J is TRBJ2-7 and V is TRBV5-4; D call uncertain. The CDR3 spans 12 residues. CDR1 is SGHNT, CDR2 YYREEE, per germline (reference sequence). Deletions cut 3 bases from V and 7 bases from J, with 11 bases between.

The chain links TRBV7-8 to TRBJ1-1, with 9 bases matching TRBD1. V gave up 4 bases and J gave up 3 bases; unmatched junction bases: 6. Germline assignment: CDR1 SGHVS and CDR2 FQNEAQ. The CDR3 totals 15 residues. The DNA for the CDR3 is TGTGCCAGCAGCTGGGACAGGGACGGATACACTGAAGCTTTCTTT. This sequence encodes CASSWDRDGYTEAFF.

V is TRBV5-1 and J is TRBJ1-4, with a possible D match to TRBD1 (5 bases). Between the trimmed V and J ends, which lost 0 bases and 1 base, there was a span of 10 bases. CDR1 and CDR2 (germline): SGHRS, YFSETQ. The CDR3 runs 16 residues. The CDR3 loop reads CASSLDRQQTNEKLFF. CDR3 DNA sequence: TGCGCCAGCAGCTTGGATAGACAGCAAACTAATGAAAAACTGTTTTTT.

This sequence joins TRBV5-1 and TRBJ2-2; the match to TRBD2 covers 7 bases. CDR1 SGHRS and CDR2 YFSETQ come from the germline V gene. The CDR3 sequence is 14 residues long. Unmatched junction bases numbered 4, after V lost 6 bases and J lost 2 bases. CDR3 region: CASMSGVNTGELFF. DNA of the CDR3: TGCGCCAGCATGAGCGGGGTAAACACCGGGGAGCTGTTTTTT.

A single count supports this clone. This chain links TRBV5-4 with TRBJ2-3; tentative D call: TRBD1 (5 bases). CDR3 length equals 13 residues. The germline V gene encodes CDR1 SGHNT and CDR2 YYREEE (reference sequence). V was clipped by 2 bases and J by 5 bases, with 9 bases between them. The CDR3 nucleotides read TGTGCCAGCAGCTTTGGGGCGAGAGATACGCAGTATTTT. Translation: CASSFGARDTQYF.

The chain has TRBV6-4 and TRBJ2-5, with D unclear. Germline CDR1 is MRHNA and CDR2 is SNTAGT. V gave up 4 bases and J gave up 5 bases, with 14 bases separating them. This CDR3 contains 14 residues. CDR3 protein: CASSGYEVGETQYF. The CDR3 DNA sequence: TGTGCCAGCAGTGGGTACGAGGTTGGGGAGACCCAGTACTTC.

This chain connects TRBV3-1 (or the pseudogene TRBV3-2) to TRBJ1-1; the match to TRBD1 covers 7 bases. CDR3 length: 14 amino acids. J was trimmed by 4 bases and V by 1 base; bases with no gene match: 3. CDR1 is LGHDT and CDR2 is YNNKEL in the germline V gene (reference sequence). The DNA of the CDR3 is TGTGCCAGCAGCCAAGTTGCAGGGGGCACTGAAGCTTTCTTT. Translation: CASSQVAGGTEAFF.